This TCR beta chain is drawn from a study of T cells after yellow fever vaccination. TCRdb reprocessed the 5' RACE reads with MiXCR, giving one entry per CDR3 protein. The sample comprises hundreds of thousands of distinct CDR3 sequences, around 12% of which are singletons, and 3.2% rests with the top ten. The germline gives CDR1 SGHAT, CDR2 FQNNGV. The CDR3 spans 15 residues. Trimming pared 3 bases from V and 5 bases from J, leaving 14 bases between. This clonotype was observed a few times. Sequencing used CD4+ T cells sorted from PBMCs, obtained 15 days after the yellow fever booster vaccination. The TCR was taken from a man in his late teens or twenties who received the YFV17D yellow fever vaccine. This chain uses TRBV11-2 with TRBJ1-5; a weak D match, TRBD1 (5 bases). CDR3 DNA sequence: TGTGCCAGCAGCTTTAGTAGGGGAGCGGATCAGCCCCAGCATTTT. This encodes CASSFSRGADQPQHF.